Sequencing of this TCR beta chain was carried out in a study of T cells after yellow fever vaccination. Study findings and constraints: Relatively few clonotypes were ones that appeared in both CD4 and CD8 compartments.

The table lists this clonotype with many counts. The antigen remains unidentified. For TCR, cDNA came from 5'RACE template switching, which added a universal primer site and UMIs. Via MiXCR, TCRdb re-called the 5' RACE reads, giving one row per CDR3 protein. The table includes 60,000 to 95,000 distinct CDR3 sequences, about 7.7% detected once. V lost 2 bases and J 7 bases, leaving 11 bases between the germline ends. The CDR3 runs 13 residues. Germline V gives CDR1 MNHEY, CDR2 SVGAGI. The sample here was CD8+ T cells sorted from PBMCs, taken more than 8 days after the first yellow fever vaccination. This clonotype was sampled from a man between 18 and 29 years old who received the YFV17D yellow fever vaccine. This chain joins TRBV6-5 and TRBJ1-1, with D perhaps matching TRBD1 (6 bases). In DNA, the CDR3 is TGTGCCAGCAGTTACGGCAGGGGCGGTGAAGCTTTCTTT. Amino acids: CASSYGRGGEAFF.